Reported below is one T cell receptor beta chain. This entry is derived from a study of Ad26.COV2.S vaccination and SARS-CoV-2 variants. Using immunoSEQ multiplex PCR, the repertoire was profiled, and TCRdb retains in-frame clones only, with some absent. The profile covers 350,000 to 600,000 clones, with nearly 90% appearing a single time and about 1.5% taken by the ten largest. Sample treatment: roughly 18 received Ad26.COV2.S at low or high dose, single or two shots; roughly 5 received placebo; per-sample allocation not given. Sampling took place 63 days after the first vaccine or placebo injection. V lost 1 base and J lost 2; bases outside the gene matches: 2. CDR3 length: 16 residues. The germline V gene has CDR1 LGHDT and CDR2 YNNKEL (reference sequence).

This TCR was sampled from a person aged 18-65 years who received the Ad26.COV2.S COVID-19 vaccine or a placebo. The chain joins TRBV3-1 (or the pseudogene TRBV3-2) to TRBJ2-1; 10 bases are shared with TRBD2. The sample consisted of peripheral blood, taken in a trial of Ad26.COV2.S vaccine versus placebo. CDR3 amino acids: CASSQVGLAPYNEQFF. CDR3 coding DNA: TGTGCCAGCAGCCAAGTGGGACTAGCGCCCTACAATGAGCAGTTCTTC.